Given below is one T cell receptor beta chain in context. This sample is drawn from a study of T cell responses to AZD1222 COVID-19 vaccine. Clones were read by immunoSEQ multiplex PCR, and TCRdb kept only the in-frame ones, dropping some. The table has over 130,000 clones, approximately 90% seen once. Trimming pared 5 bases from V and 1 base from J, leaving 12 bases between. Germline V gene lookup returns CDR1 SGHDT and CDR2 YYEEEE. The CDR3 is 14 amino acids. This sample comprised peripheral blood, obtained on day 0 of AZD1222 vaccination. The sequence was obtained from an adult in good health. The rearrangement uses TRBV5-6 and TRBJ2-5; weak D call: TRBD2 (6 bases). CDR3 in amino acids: CASSWGESQETQYF. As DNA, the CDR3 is TGTGCCAGCAGTTGGGGGGAATCCCAAGAGACCCAGTACTTC.